One and the same sample provided the 31 T cell receptor beta chains below, sequenced in a study of T cell responses to AZD1222 COVID-19 vaccine. TCRdb keeps only in-frame clones here, not all; method: immunoSEQ multiplex PCR. The sample includes fewer than 150,000 clones, around nine tenths seen only once; the top ten take approximately 3.6%. Sequenced here: peripheral blood, sampled on day 0 of AZD1222 vaccination. These receptors came from an adult in good health.

V is TRBV7-3 and J is TRBJ2-1; maybe TRBD1 (5 bases). Germline V gene data show CDR1 as SGHTA and CDR2 as FQGTGA. Trimming stripped 10 bases from V and 0 bases from J, with 16 bases between. There are 15 residues in the CDR3. The CDR3 region has the DNA TGTGCCACCCACTTTCACAGGCCCTCCTACAATGAGCAGTTCTTC. This encodes CATHFHRPSYNEQFF.

This clone was observed once. The chain is built from TRBV7-9 and TRBJ1-1; D is undetermined. Germline loops: CDR1 SEHNR, CDR2 FQNEAQ (reference sequence). This CDR3 comprises 11 residues. V was trimmed by 5 bases and J by 1 base, leaving 2 bases between them. The CDR3 bases are TGTGCCAGCAGCGAGAACACTGAAGCTTTCTTT. Translation: CASSENTEAFF.

The chain employs TRBV19 and TRBJ1-2; D is unclear. Trimming removed 7 bases from V and 4 bases from J, with 10 bases in between. CDR3 size: 12 residues. Germline assignment: CDR1 LNHDA and CDR2 SQIVND (reference sequence). The CDR3 sequence: CASTPGSYGYTF. CDR3 DNA: TGTGCCAGTACCCCCGGGAGCTATGGCTACACCTTC.

V is TRBV4-2 and J is TRBJ2-3; no firm D call. With 4 bases removed from V and 0 bases from J, the gap between germline ends came to 17 bases. Germline CDR1 reads LGHNA; CDR2 reads YNFKEQ. CDR3 size: 17 residues. CDR3 DNA sequence: TGTGCCAGCAGCCCTTCGTATCGGGTCGGGAGCACAGATACGCAGTATTTT. It encodes CASSPSYRVGSTDTQYF.

This clone has only one observation. The gene calls are TRBV7-2 and TRBJ2-7; D may be TRBD1 or TRBD2 (5 bases each). V lost 1 base, J lost 1 base, and 11 bases lay in between. The length of the CDR3 is 15 residues. The germline gives CDR1 SGHTA, CDR2 FQGNSA. CDR3 residues: CASSLGGRRSYEQYF. The CDR3 coding sequence is TGTGCCAGCAGCTTAGGGGGGAGACGTTCCTACGAGCAGTACTTC.

The chain carries TRBV2 and TRBJ1-1; TRBD1 is a possible D gene (6 bases). Trimming pared 6 bases from V and 10 bases from J, leaving 12 bases between. Germline values: CDR1 SNHLY, CDR2 FYNNEI. The CDR3 is made up of 11 amino acids. CDR3 residues: CASRQGGRAFF. Here the CDR3 DNA reads TGTGCCAGCAGACAGGGTGGGAGAGCTTTCTTT.

The chain is built from TRBV6-5 and TRBJ2-7; 7 bases are shared with TRBD1. Germline values: CDR1 MNHEY, CDR2 SVGAGI. V shed 6 bases and J 5 bases; nucleotides not matched to a gene: 7. The CDR3 has 13 residues. Written as DNA, the CDR3 is TGTGCCAGCAGCATAAGGGGGCGCCACGAGCAGTACTTC. Translated, it gives CASSIRGRHEQYF.

The chain is built from TRBV11-2 and TRBJ1-6; D unclear. CDR3 length: 12 amino acids. Trimming shortened V by 2 bases and J by 9 bases, and 5 bases separated the two germline ends. The V gene's germline CDR1 is SGHAT and CDR2 FQNNGV. The DNA of the CDR3 is TGTGCCAGCAGCTTAACTGGTTCACCCCTCCACTTT. Amino acids: CASSLTGSPLHF.

The rearrangement links TRBV11-2 to TRBJ2-1; 12 nucleotides line up with TRBD2. Germline assignment: CDR1 SGHAT and CDR2 FQNNGV. The junction had 1 base not matched to a gene; V was cut back by 8 bases and J by 5 bases. The CDR3 contains 13 residues. CDR3 nucleotides: TGTGCCAGCGGGACTAGCGGGCACAATGAGCAGTTCTTC. Its protein is CASGTSGHNEQFF.

CDR3 residues: CASSSPGPGWNEQFF. CDR3 sequence (DNA): TGTGCCAGCAGCTCTCCGGGCCCGGGATGGAATGAGCAGTTCTTC. This rearrangement joins TRBV7-8 to TRBJ2-1, with TRBD2 as a possible D gene (5 bases). CDR3 length: 15 amino acids. Germline values: CDR1 SGHVS, CDR2 FQNEAQ. V was trimmed by 4 bases and J by 7 bases, leaving 17 bases between them.

The V gene is TRBV24-1, the J gene TRBJ1-5; a weak D match, TRBD1 (5 bases). Germline V gene lookup returns CDR1 KGHDR and CDR2 SFDVKD. This CDR3 is built from 14 residues. Trimming took off 5 bases at V and 7 bases at J, with 14 bases between the two ends. In nucleotides, the CDR3 is TGTGCCACCAGTGGCCCCCTTCGGGACCAGCCCCAGCATTTT. Encoded protein: CATSGPLRDQPQHF.

This chain connects TRBV10-3 to TRBJ2-1; TRBD1 matches 7 bases. Trimming removed 4 bases from V and 4 bases from J; junction bases left unmatched: 7. This CDR3 is 15 amino acids long. The germline gives CDR1 ENHRY, CDR2 SYGVKD. The CDR3 reads CAISAGDRAYNEQFF. Here the CDR3 DNA reads TGTGCCATCAGTGCCGGGGACAGAGCGTACAATGAGCAGTTCTTC.

The V call is TRBV5-1, the J call TRBJ1-1, with TRBD1 as a possible D gene (5 bases). CDR1 is SGHRS, CDR2 YFSETQ, per germline. V lost 0 bases and J lost 5, with 14 bases in between. This CDR3 spans 15 amino acids. The CDR3 sequence: CASSLVTVGNTEAFF. CDR3 sequence (DNA): TGCGCCAGCAGCTTGGTGACAGTGGGGAATACTGAAGCTTTCTTT.

The chain links TRBV14 to TRBJ1-2; D is perhaps TRBD1 (5 bases). Germline CDR1 SGHDN, CDR2 FVKESK. The CDR3 has 15 residues. V shed 0 bases and J shed 5 bases, with 13 bases lying between them. This CDR3 reads CASSQDLATAYGYTF. In DNA, the CDR3 is TGTGCCAGCAGCCAAGATCTGGCGACAGCTTATGGCTACACCTTC.

The genes are TRBV5-1 and TRBJ2-1, with TRBD2 matching over 8 bases. The CDR3 extends over 15 amino acids. From germline, CDR1 is SGHRS and CDR2 YFSETQ. Losses at the gene ends were 0 bases for V and 8 bases for J; bases not matched to a gene: 7. CDR3 residues: CASSLAGGRHHEQFF. In DNA form, the CDR3 reads TGCGCCAGCAGCTTGGCGGGAGGGCGTCACCATGAGCAGTTCTTC.

This clone was detected once. V is TRBV5-4 and J is TRBJ1-3, with TRBD1 matching 7 bases. This CDR3 has 16 residues. V shed 1 base and J 8 bases; nucleotides not matched to a gene: 12. From germline, CDR1 is SGHNT and CDR2 YYREEE (reference sequence). The CDR3 coding sequence is TGTGCCAGCAGCTTGCCGGGCCGACAGGGACCGGACACCATATATTTT. Translation: CASSLPGRQGPDTIYF.

The chain carries TRBV19 and TRBJ2-3, with 10 bases lining up with TRBD2. V was clipped by 7 bases and J by 2 bases; unmatched bases: 12. The CDR3 contains 17 residues. Germline V gives CDR1 LNHDA, CDR2 SQIVND (reference sequence). The chain's CDR3 is CASNAFGLADNTDTQYF. CDR3 in DNA: TGTGCCAGTAATGCATTTGGACTAGCGGATAACACAGATACGCAGTATTTT.

The V call is TRBV9, the J call TRBJ2-3; D remains unclear. V was shortened by 6 bases and J by 2 bases, with 10 bases between the two germline ends. The CDR3 is made up of 13 amino acids. Germline CDR1 reads SGDLS; CDR2 reads YYNGEE. The CDR3 is CASMGYSTDTQYF. DNA of the CDR3: TGTGCCAGCATGGGCTACTCCACAGATACGCAGTATTTT.

The chain combines TRBV7-2 with TRBJ2-7; TRBD1 is a possible D gene (5 bases). CDR3 size: 15 residues. Per germline, CDR1 SGHTA and CDR2 FQGNSA. V was cut by 1 base and J by 6 bases, with 16 bases left in between. As DNA, the CDR3 is TGTGCCAGCAGCTTAGACCGTTCCAGGGTTGTCGAGCAGTACTTC. Translated: CASSLDRSRVVEQYF.

This clone was seen a single time. Germline is not matched at one junction end, which may reflect a read error. The J gene is TRBJ2-2, the V gene TRBV6-6; D ambiguous. The CDR3 contains 12 residues. From germline, CDR1 is MNHNY and CDR2 SVGAGI (reference sequence). The CDR3 here is CASSYSTAELFF. CDR3 DNA sequence: TGTGCCAGCAGTTATTCAACCGCGGAGCTGTTTTTT.

The gene calls are TRBV5-8 and TRBJ1-1, with D tentatively TRBD1 (6 bases). The V and J ends lost 6 bases and 8 bases respectively, with 14 bases between them. CDR3 length: 12 residues. Germline assignment: CDR1 SGHTS and CDR2 YDEGEE. This chain's CDR3 is CASISFGGEAFF. The CDR3 bases are TGTGCCAGCATCAGCTTCGGGGGCGAAGCTTTCTTT.

The chain is built from TRBV9 and TRBJ1-2; TRBD1 is a possible D gene (6 bases). Germline CDR1 and CDR2: SGDLS and YYNGEE. Between the trimmed V and J ends, which lost 4 bases and 10 bases, there was a span of 11 bases. The CDR3 has 11 amino acids. The CDR3 DNA follows: TGTGCCAGCAGCTTCGGACAGACCTACACCTTC. Translation gives CASSFGQTYTF.

The chain couples TRBV19 to TRBJ2-2, with D possibly TRBD2 on 6 matching bases. This CDR3 is 12 amino acids long. CDR1 is LNHDA, CDR2 SQIVND, per germline (reference sequence). Trimming left V 5 bases short and J 7 bases short, with 8 bases between. In DNA, the CDR3 is TGTGCCAGTAGTTGGGGAGGCGGGGAGCTGTTTTTT. It translates to CASSWGGGELFF.

CDR3 region: CASRPNNEKLFF. Here the CDR3 DNA reads TGTGCCAGCAGACCGAATAATGAAAAACTGTTTTTT. This rearrangement joins TRBV28 to TRBJ1-4; no firm D call. The CDR3 sequence is 12 residues long. The V end was cut by 6 bases, the J end by 4 bases, with 6 bases between. CDR1 and CDR2 from the germline V gene are MDHEN and SYDVKM.

This sequence joins TRBV4-1 and TRBJ1-5; the match to TRBD1 covers 7 bases. The germline CDR1 and CDR2 sequences are MGHRA and YSYEKL. The CDR3 has 14 amino acids. Germline trimming cut 6 bases from V and 6 bases from J; bases unmatched to any gene: 8. CDR3 DNA sequence: TGCGCCAGCAGTTACGACAGGGAAAGTCAGCCCCAGCATTTT. This sequence encodes CASSYDRESQPQHF.

CDR3 in amino acids: CASSQDLHNSPLHF. CDR3 nucleotide sequence: TGTGCCAGCAGCCAAGATCTGCATAATTCACCCCTCCACTTT. The rearrangement joins TRBV3-1 (or the pseudogene TRBV3-2) to TRBJ1-6; no clear D. Trimming pared 0 bases from V and 5 bases from J, leaving 5 bases between. CDR3 length equals 14 residues. Germline V gene data show CDR1 as LGHDT and CDR2 as YNNKEL (reference sequence).

The chain uses TRBV11-2 and TRBJ2-7; TRBD2 agrees at 11 bases. V shed 6 bases, J shed 5 bases, and the junction held 12 bases outside the gene matches. CDR3 length equals 16 residues. Germline loops: CDR1 SGHAT, CDR2 FQNNGV. The CDR3 nucleotides are TGTGCCAGCAGATCCGGACTAGCGGGTTCAACGGACGAGCAGTACTTC. Its translation is CASRSGLAGSTDEQYF.

This clone occurred once. The CDR3, as DNA: TGTGCCAGCAGTTCCCCAGGGGGGGCGGGTGAGACCCAGTACTTC. This sequence encodes CASSSPGGAGETQYF. The chain joins TRBV6-5 to TRBJ2-5; D tentatively fits TRBD1 or TRBD2 (7 bases each). Between the trimmed V and J ends, which lost 4 bases and 5 bases, there was a span of 17 bases. This CDR3 spans 15 amino acids. Germline values: CDR1 MNHEY, CDR2 SVGAGI.

The chain combines TRBV6-5 with TRBJ1-1; D possibly corresponds to TRBD1 (6 bases). The V gene's germline CDR1 is MNHEY and CDR2 SVGAGI. V lost 2 bases, J lost 5 bases, and 18 bases lay in between. The CDR3 runs 16 residues. The CDR3 region is CASSYGPQGPLTEAFF. The CDR3 DNA follows: TGTGCCAGCAGTTACGGTCCACAGGGCCCCTTGACTGAAGCTTTCTTT.

This sequence joins TRBV4-2 and TRBJ2-1, with TRBD2 as a possible D gene (5 bases). The CDR3 is 12 residues long. The V and J ends lost 4 bases and 5 bases respectively, with 6 bases between them. CDR1 LGHNA and CDR2 YNFKEQ come from the germline V gene. CDR3 amino acids: CASSLGDNEQFF. The CDR3 bases are TGTGCCAGCAGCCTCGGGGACAATGAGCAGTTCTTC.

This chain connects TRBV30 to TRBJ1-5; a weak D match, TRBD1 (6 bases). Trimming cost V 2 bases and J 5 bases, with 10 bases left between them. The germline V gene has CDR1 GTSNPN and CDR2 SVGIG (reference sequence). CDR3 length: 13 amino acids. DNA for the CDR3: TGTGCCTGGAGTAGAGGGGGTGATCAGCCCCAGCATTTT. The encoded protein is CAWSRGGDQPQHF.